What follows are 27 T cell receptor beta chains derived from one specimen sequenced in a study of cytomegalovirus exposure and HLA in healthy donors. Method: immunoSEQ multiplex PCR; TCRdb's copy keeps in-frame clones and lacks some. Among 200,000 to 300,000 clones listed, around 90% were seen once. Sample: PBMCs. These receptors were obtained from a woman under 40 in good health and CMV-seronegative.

The chain is built from TRBV28 and TRBJ2-7, with D perhaps TRBD1 (6 bases). The CDR3 is made up of 15 amino acids. V lost 0 bases and J 4 bases, leaving 13 bases between the germline ends. Germline V gene lookup returns CDR1 MDHEN and CDR2 SYDVKM. The CDR3 is CASSLWTQGSYEQYF. CDR3 sequence (DNA): TGTGCCAGCAGTTTATGGACGCAGGGGTCATACGAGCAGTACTTC.

The chain recombines TRBV28 with TRBJ1-4; 9 bases map to TRBD1. This CDR3 region has 15 residues. With V trimmed by 6 bases and J by 7 bases, 9 bases remained unmatched. The V gene's germline CDR1 is MDHEN and CDR2 SYDVKM. Here the CDR3 reads CASRIGTGISEKLFF. CDR3 nucleotide sequence: TGTGCCAGCAGAATTGGGACAGGGATCTCTGAAAAACTGTTTTTT. Full variable domain (missing parts from reference TRBV28 and TRBJ1-4): DVKVTQSSRYLVKRTGEKVFLECVQDMDHENMFWYRQDPGLGLRLIYFSYDVKMKEKGDIPEGYSVSREKKERFSLILESASTNQTSMYLCASRIGTGISEKLFFGSGTQLSVL.

The rearrangement links TRBV6-5 to TRBJ1-5; possibly TRBD1 for D (6 bases). The CDR3 loop spans 15 amino acids. The V gene lost 0 bases and the J gene lost 7 bases, with 13 bases spanning the gap. Germline CDR1 and CDR2: MNHEY and SVGAGI. This CDR3 reads CASSYSSGGGQPQHF. DNA for the CDR3: TGTGCCAGCAGTTACTCGTCGGGGGGCGGCCAGCCCCAGCATTTT.

The V call is TRBV5-1, the J call TRBJ2-7; D perhaps matches TRBD2 (7 bases). The germline V and J ends were trimmed by 5 bases and 1 base, with 22 bases remaining between them. This CDR3 contains 17 residues. Germline loops: CDR1 SGHRS, CDR2 YFSETQ. The CDR3 sequence: CASSRPGGQALSYEQYF. The CDR3 nucleotides are TGCGCCAGCAGTCGGCCCGGGGGGCAAGCTCTTTCCTACGAGCAGTACTTC. Filled out from reference TRBV5-1 and TRBJ2-7, the complete variable domain reads KAGVTQTPRYLIKTRGQQVTLSCSPISGHRSVSWYQQTPGQGLQFLFEYFSETQRNKGNFPGRFSGRQFSNSRSEMNVSTLELGDSALYLCASSRPGGQALSYEQYFGPGTRLTVT.

This clone was observed a handful of times. This chain joins TRBV18 and TRBJ2-1; D remains ambiguous. CDR3 size: 14 residues. V was cut by 0 bases and J by 2 bases, with 5 bases left in between. Germline V CDR1 and CDR2: KGHSH, LQKENI. CDR3 DNA sequence: TGTGCCAGCTCACCACCGGACGCCTACAATGAGCAGTTCTTC. Its protein is CASSPPDAYNEQFF.

The chain has TRBV11-2 and TRBJ2-7; possibly TRBD1 or TRBD2 for D (6 bases each). Trimming left V 8 bases short and J 2 bases short, with 16 bases between. The CDR3 loop spans 14 amino acids. Germline assignment: CDR1 SGHAT and CDR2 FQNNGV. The CDR3 DNA is TGTGCCAGCGCCACGGGGGCAGGTACCTACGAGCAGTACTTC. Its protein product is CASATGAGTYEQYF.

The chain employs TRBV4-3 and TRBJ2-5; the D gene is possibly TRBD1 (6 bases). The CDR3 loop spans 13 amino acids. The germline gives CDR1 LGHNA, CDR2 YSLEER. V lost 4 bases and J 3 bases, leaving 9 bases between the germline ends. The CDR3 here is CASSRHREETQYF. CDR3 sequence (DNA): TGCGCCAGCAGCCGACACAGGGAAGAGACCCAGTACTTC.

V gene TRBV19 combines with J gene TRBJ1-4; maybe TRBD1 (5 bases). V was shortened by 8 bases and J by 0 bases, with 22 bases between the two germline ends. The CDR3 consists of 18 residues. Germline V gives CDR1 LNHDA, CDR2 SQIVND (reference sequence). The CDR3 DNA sequence: TGTGCCAGTCAGGTGGGGCTATTGAGCCCCACAACTAATGAAAAACTGTTTTTT. This translates into CASQVGLLSPTTNEKLFF.

V gene TRBV7-2 combines with J gene TRBJ2-5; TRBD2 aligns across 7 bases. V was pared by 5 bases and J by 4 bases, with 4 bases of the junction left unmatched. From germline, CDR1 is SGHTA and CDR2 FQGNSA. The CDR3 extends over 13 amino acids. DNA of the CDR3: TGTGCCAGCAGCAGGTCGGGGGGAGAGACCCAGTACTTC. Residues: CASSRSGGETQYF.

The V gene is TRBV4-1, the J gene TRBJ1-3, with D unclear. V lost 0 bases and J 7 bases, leaving 13 bases between the germline ends. Germline assignment: CDR1 MGHRA and CDR2 YSYEKL. The CDR3 is 15 amino acids. The CDR3 is CASSQDPSKYNTIYF. DNA for the CDR3: TGCGCCAGCAGCCAAGATCCCTCTAAGTACAACACCATATATTTT.

This clone was seen just once. J is TRBJ2-5 and V is TRBV5-1; perhaps TRBD2 as D (6 bases). V dropped 4 bases and J dropped 5 bases, with 21 bases sitting between them. CDR1 is SGHRS and CDR2 is YFSETQ in the germline V gene. CDR3 size: 16 residues. CDR3 in DNA: TGCGCCAGCAGCCCCACGGGACTCCCCATGAGGGAGACCCAGTACTTC. Protein: CASSPTGLPMRETQYF.

This chain links TRBV7-9 with TRBJ1-2, with TRBD1 as a possible D gene (6 bases). Per germline, CDR1 SEHNR and CDR2 FQNEAQ (reference sequence). Trimming left V 4 bases short and J 6 bases short, with 27 bases between. This CDR3 is 18 amino acids long. CDR3 loop: CASSSILNRDLVRDGYTF. In DNA, the CDR3 is TGTGCCAGCAGCTCCATACTAAACAGGGATTTGGTACGCGATGGCTACACCTTC.

The rearrangement links TRBV29-1 to TRBJ2-1; 11 nucleotides match TRBD1. The CDR3 covers 14 residues. Per germline, CDR1 SQVTM and CDR2 ANQGSEA. The V gene end was trimmed by 1 base and the J gene end by 7 bases; junction bases not matched to a gene: 3. The CDR3 DNA reads as TGCAGCGTTGAAGTGGACAGGGGGCTGAATGAGCAGTTCTTC. Translated, it gives CSVEVDRGLNEQFF.

This clone has a single count. The rearrangement uses TRBV2 and TRBJ2-5; TRBD2 matches 13 bases. The trim removed 5 bases at V and 5 bases at J, leaving 11 bases unmatched. CDR1 is SNHLY and CDR2 is FYNNEI in the germline V gene. This CDR3 is 17 amino acids long. The CDR3, as DNA: TGTGCCAGCAGTCTTAGGACTAGCGGGAGTCGTCTGGAGACCCAGTACTTC. It translates to CASSLRTSGSRLETQYF.

The gene calls are TRBV19 and TRBJ2-6; either TRBD1 or TRBD2 may supply D (6 bases each). Germline V CDR1 and CDR2: LNHDA, SQIVND (reference sequence). This CDR3 spans 16 amino acids. Deletions cut 7 bases from V and 4 bases from J, with 17 bases between. The CDR3 here is CASIPRGPRGANVLTF. In DNA, the CDR3 is TGTGCCAGTATCCCCCGGGGGCCCCGAGGGGCCAACGTCCTGACTTTC.

This chain connects TRBV28 to TRBJ2-7; 12 nucleotides agree with TRBD2. Germline V gene sequence: CDR1 MDHEN, CDR2 SYDVKM. This CDR3 comprises 15 residues. The V gene end was trimmed by 6 bases and the J gene end by 1 base; junction bases not matched to a gene: 4. The CDR3 DNA reads as TGTGCCAGCAGGTGGACTAGCGGGGCGTCCTACGAGCAGTACTTC. Translation gives CASRWTSGASYEQYF.

This chain uses TRBV29-1 with TRBJ1-5, with D unclear. Germline values: CDR1 SQVTM, CDR2 ANQGSEA. V was trimmed by 4 bases and J by 0 bases, leaving 4 bases between them. This CDR3 spans 12 amino acids. The CDR3 DNA reads as TGCAGCGTTGTGGATAGCAATCAGCCCCAGCATTTT. Its translation is CSVVDSNQPQHF.

The chain recombines TRBV7-8 with TRBJ2-3; 10 bases line up with TRBD2. CDR1 and CDR2 from the germline V gene are SGHVS and FQNEAQ. This CDR3 comprises 17 residues. Trimming at V came to 5 bases and at J to 4 bases, leaving 12 bases not matched to a gene. CDR3 loop: CASSLRTSGPSPDTQYF. For the CDR3, the DNA is TGTGCCAGCAGCCTACGGACTAGCGGCCCCTCCCCAGATACGCAGTATTTT.

The J gene is TRBJ2-1, the V gene TRBV18; D is possibly TRBD2 (6 bases). Deletions cut 0 bases from V and 2 bases from J, with 20 bases between. The CDR3 is 19 amino acids. Germline loops: CDR1 KGHSH, CDR2 LQKENI. CDR3 coding DNA: TGTGCCAGCTCACCACCCGAAGTCCTTGTAGCGGAGGCCTACAATGAGCAGTTCTTC. It encodes CASSPPEVLVAEAYNEQFF.

This sequence joins TRBV7-9 and TRBJ2-7; D remains ambiguous. CDR1 is SEHNR, CDR2 FQNEAQ, per germline (reference sequence). Trimming pared 5 bases from V and 0 bases from J, leaving 17 bases between. The CDR3 runs to 16 residues. DNA for the CDR3: TGTGCCAGCAGCCAAACGCGGACGGTGAGCTCCTACGAGCAGTACTTC. Amino acids: CASSQTRTVSSYEQYF.

With regard to this clone: Other DNA variants within this sample encode the same CDR3. This chain joins TRBV27 and TRBJ2-7; D is undetermined. This CDR3 is built from 12 residues. CDR1 is MNHEY, CDR2 SMNVEV, per germline (reference sequence). Trimming left V 5 bases short and J 2 bases short, with 7 bases between. CDR3: CASSPGPYEQYF. CDR3 nucleotides: TGTGCCAGCAGTCCCGGACCCTACGAGCAGTACTTC.

This rearrangement joins TRBV28 to TRBJ2-1; D remains ambiguous. This CDR3 spans 12 amino acids. CDR1 is MDHEN, CDR2 SYDVKM, per germline. The V and J ends lost 3 bases and 14 bases respectively, with 14 bases between them. The CDR3 nucleotides read TGTGCCAGCAGTTTCGGCCCCTACCGCGAGTTCTTC. Its translation: CASSFGPYREFF.

This rearrangement joins TRBV7-9 to TRBJ1-1, with D hard to call. Trimming shortened V by 0 bases and J by 6 bases, and 8 bases separated the two germline ends. Germline values: CDR1 SEHNR, CDR2 FQNEAQ (reference sequence). The CDR3 has 13 amino acids. CDR3 nucleotides: TGTGCCAGCAGCTTAGCCCCTGGCGCTGAAGCTTTCTTT. Translating it yields CASSLAPGAEAFF.

This clone appeared a single time. The V call is TRBV9, the J call TRBJ2-1; tentative D call: TRBD2 (5 bases). Trimming left V 0 bases short and J 5 bases short, with 9 bases between. This CDR3 has 14 residues. The germline V gene has CDR1 SGDLS and CDR2 YYNGEE. CDR3 coding DNA: TGTGCCAGCAGCGTAGCTCTCGGGAACAATGAGCAGTTCTTC. It specifies CASSVALGNNEQFF.

This chain connects TRBV4-3 to TRBJ2-6; D might be TRBD1 (6 bases). V was shortened by 0 bases and J by 4 bases, with 10 bases between the two germline ends. Per germline, CDR1 LGHNA and CDR2 YSLEER. CDR3 length: 16 residues. The CDR3 region is CASSQETGTGANVLTF. In nucleotides, the CDR3 is TGCGCCAGCAGCCAAGAGACAGGTACCGGGGCCAACGTCCTGACTTTC.

CDR3 sequence reads: CSARSDGGAAFF. For the CDR3, the DNA is TGCAGCGCCCGCAGTGATGGGGGCGCCGCTTTCTTT. The J gene is TRBJ1-1, the V gene TRBV29-1, with D tentatively TRBD1 (6 bases). The ends were cut back, 7 bases at V and 11 bases at J, with 20 bases in the middle. There are 12 residues in the CDR3. The germline CDR1 and CDR2 sequences are SQVTM and ANQGSEA. The full variable domain, completed using reference TRBV29-1 and TRBJ1-1, is SAVISQKPSRDICQRGTSLTIQCQVDSQVTMMFWYRQQPGQSLTLIATANQGSEATYESGFVIDKFPISRPNLTFSTLTVSNMSPEDSSIYLCSARSDGGAAFFGQGTRLTVV.

A note on this clone: Germline and junction disagree at one end, which may indicate a read error. The CDR3 reads CASSPGPGRGYSYTF. The CDR3, as DNA: TGTGCCAGCAGCCCCGGCCCAGGAAGGGGCTATAGCTACACCTTC. This chain joins TRBV6-5 and TRBJ1-2; D may be TRBD1 (5 bases). The CDR3 runs to 15 residues. Germline V gene sequence: CDR1 MNHEY, CDR2 SVGAGI.